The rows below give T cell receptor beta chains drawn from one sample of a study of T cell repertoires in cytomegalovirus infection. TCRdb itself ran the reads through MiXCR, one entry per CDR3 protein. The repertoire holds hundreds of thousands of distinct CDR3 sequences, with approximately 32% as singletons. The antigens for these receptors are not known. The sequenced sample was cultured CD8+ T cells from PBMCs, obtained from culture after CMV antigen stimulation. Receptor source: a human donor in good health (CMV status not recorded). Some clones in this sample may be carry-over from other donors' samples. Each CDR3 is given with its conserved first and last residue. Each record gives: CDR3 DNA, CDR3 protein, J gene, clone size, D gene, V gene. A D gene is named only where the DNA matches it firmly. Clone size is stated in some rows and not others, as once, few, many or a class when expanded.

CDR3nt: TGTGCTATAGGGCTAGCGGGGGGCTCCTACAATGAGCAGTTCTTC
CDR3aa: CAIGLAGGSYNEQFF
j_gene: TRBJ2-1
abundance: -
d_gene: TRBD2
v_gene: TRBV2

CDR3nt: TGTGCCAGCAGTCAGGGACTAGCGGGGCGCTCCTACAATGAGCAGTTCTTC
CDR3aa: CASSQGLAGRSYNEQFF
j_gene: TRBJ2-1
abundance: -
d_gene: TRBD2
v_gene: TRBV6-5

CDR3nt: TGTGCCAGCAGCTTAGGGGGGTTTAGCACAGATACGCAGTATTTT
CDR3aa: CASSLGGFSTDTQYF
j_gene: TRBJ2-3
abundance: few
d_gene: -
v_gene: TRBV7-2

CDR3nt: TGTGCCAGCAGCTACGGGAGCTCTGGAAACACCATATATTTT
CDR3aa: CASSYGSSGNTIYF
j_gene: TRBJ1-3
abundance: -
d_gene: -
v_gene: TRBV5-6

CDR3nt: TGTGCCAGCAGCTTAGGAGGACAGGGGACGACCGCGTGGAGGGTAAACAGTCAGTACTTC
CDR3aa: CASSLGGQGTTAWRVNSQYF
j_gene: TRBJ2-4
abundance: -
d_gene: TRBD1
v_gene: TRBV7-8

CDR3nt: TGTGCCAGCAGCCGAGATGAGATTTTGCTCTTT
CDR3aa: CASSRDEILLF
j_gene: TRBJ1-1
abundance: -
d_gene: -
v_gene: TRBV27

CDR3nt: TGTGCCAGCAGTTTATCCGGGAAGTACGAGCAGTACTTC
CDR3aa: CASSLSGKYEQYF
j_gene: TRBJ2-7
abundance: few
d_gene: -
v_gene: TRBV27

CDR3nt: TGTGCCACCAGCAGAAACCGGGACAGGGCCTTCTGGTCCCTCCACTTT
CDR3aa: CATSRNRDRAFWSLHF
j_gene: TRBJ1-6
abundance: many
d_gene: TRBD1
v_gene: TRBV15

CDR3nt: TGTGCCAGCAGCCAAGAACCTCCGTCCCATCTGACCGGGGAGCTGTTTTTT
CDR3aa: CASSQEPPSHLTGELFF
j_gene: TRBJ2-2
abundance: few
d_gene: -
v_gene: TRBV4-2

CDR3nt: TGTGCCAGTAGTCCAGGACTTACCTATAATTCACCCCTCCACTTT
CDR3aa: CASSPGLTYNSPLHF
j_gene: TRBJ1-6
abundance: -
d_gene: -
v_gene: TRBV19

CDR3nt: TGCGCCAGCAGCCAACCCCCCGGGGGAACTAATGAAAAACTGTTTTTT
CDR3aa: CASSQPPGGTNEKLFF
j_gene: TRBJ1-4
abundance: few
d_gene: -
v_gene: TRBV4-1

CDR3nt: TGTGCCAGCAGTACCCTGGAGTTTAGCAATCAGCCCCAGCATTTT
CDR3aa: CASSTLEFSNQPQHF
j_gene: TRBJ1-5
abundance: once
d_gene: -
v_gene: TRBV6-5

CDR3nt: TGTGCCAGCAGCCTGCCCCCGGAAGGGGAAGAGACCCAGTACTTC
CDR3aa: CASSLPPEGEETQYF
j_gene: TRBJ2-5
abundance: few
d_gene: -
v_gene: TRBV7-9

CDR3nt: TGTGCCAGCAGTTTCGCGGGGGCCACAGATACGCAGTATTTT
CDR3aa: CASSFAGATDTQYF
j_gene: TRBJ2-3
abundance: few
d_gene: -
v_gene: TRBV12-3/TRBV12-4

CDR3nt: TGTGCCATCAGTGAGTCGGTTAACACCGGGGAGCTGTTTTTT
CDR3aa: CAISESVNTGELFF
j_gene: TRBJ2-2
abundance: -
d_gene: -
v_gene: TRBV10-3

CDR3nt: TGTGCCAGCAGCCCCACTAGCGGGGGGACGTACAGCACAGATACGCAGTATTTT
CDR3aa: CASSPTSGGTYSTDTQYF
j_gene: TRBJ2-3
abundance: few
d_gene: TRBD2
v_gene: TRBV7-9

CDR3nt: TGTGCCAGCAGTTTAGTAGACAATGGGGAGACCCAGTACTTC
CDR3aa: CASSLVDNGETQYF
j_gene: TRBJ2-5
abundance: -
d_gene: -
v_gene: TRBV27

CDR3nt: TGTGCCAGCAGCTTAGTGGGGGGGCCCGAGCAGTTCTTC
CDR3aa: CASSLVGGPEQFF
j_gene: TRBJ2-1
abundance: few
d_gene: -
v_gene: TRBV7-6

CDR3nt: TGTGCCAGCAGGGCCCGGGACGGCAGTGGGGAAAAACTGTTTTTT
CDR3aa: CASRARDGSGEKLFF
j_gene: TRBJ1-4
abundance: -
d_gene: -
v_gene: TRBV6-1

CDR3nt: TGTGCCAGCGGCTTACGTCCGCGGGGGATTGACACTGAAGCTTTCTTT
CDR3aa: CASGLRPRGIDTEAFF
j_gene: TRBJ1-1
abundance: -
d_gene: -
v_gene: TRBV7-2

CDR3nt: TGTGCCAGCAGCCATCCGTGGTCGGAGAAGAACACTGAAGCTTTCTTT
CDR3aa: CASSHPWSEKNTEAFF
j_gene: TRBJ1-1
abundance: -
d_gene: -
v_gene: TRBV4-1

CDR3nt: TGTGCCAGCAGCTCGGCAGGAGCGGGGGGGCTGAGCCAAGAGACCCAGTACTTC
CDR3aa: CASSSAGAGGLSQETQYF
j_gene: TRBJ2-5
abundance: few
d_gene: TRBD2
v_gene: TRBV11-2

CDR3nt: TGCGCCAGCAGCCACACTGGTTCAGATACGCAGTATTTT
CDR3aa: CASSHTGSDTQYF
j_gene: TRBJ2-3
abundance: -
d_gene: -
v_gene: TRBV4-1

CDR3nt: TGTGCCAGCGGTTACGGTGTTAGCAATCAGCCCCAGCATTTT
CDR3aa: CASGYGVSNQPQHF
j_gene: TRBJ1-5
abundance: many
d_gene: -
v_gene: TRBV6-2/TRBV6-3

CDR3nt: TGCAGCGTTAAGTCTATAAGCTCCTACGAGCAGTACTTC
CDR3aa: CSVKSISSYEQYF
j_gene: TRBJ2-7
abundance: -
d_gene: -
v_gene: TRBV29-1

CDR3nt: TGTGCCAGCAGCCAAGATCTGGGACTTAAAGAGACCCAGTACTTC
CDR3aa: CASSQDLGLKETQYF
j_gene: TRBJ2-5
abundance: few
d_gene: -
v_gene: TRBV4-2

CDR3nt: TGCGCCAGCAGCCAAGATTTGTACCTAGGGGAGCTGTTTTTT
CDR3aa: CASSQDLYLGELFF
j_gene: TRBJ2-2
abundance: few
d_gene: -
v_gene: TRBV4-1

CDR3nt: TGTGCCAGCAGCATAGGGGACAGTAGCTCCTACAATGAGCAGTTCTTC
CDR3aa: CASSIGDSSSYNEQFF
j_gene: TRBJ2-1
abundance: few
d_gene: TRBD1
v_gene: TRBV12-3/TRBV12-4

CDR3nt: TGCGCCAGCAGCCAAGTCGGAGCGGGGGTGCGGGATACGCAGTATTTT
CDR3aa: CASSQVGAGVRDTQYF
j_gene: TRBJ2-3
abundance: few
d_gene: TRBD2
v_gene: TRBV4-3

CDR3nt: TGTGCCACCAGTGATTTTGTCCCTGGACACCGAAGGACCGGGGAGCTGTTTTTT
CDR3aa: CATSDFVPGHRRTGELFF
j_gene: TRBJ2-2
abundance: -
d_gene: -
v_gene: TRBV24-1

CDR3nt: TGCGCCAGCAGCCAACCCACGGTTACGAACACCGGGGAGCTGTTTTTT
CDR3aa: CASSQPTVTNTGELFF
j_gene: TRBJ2-2
abundance: -
d_gene: -
v_gene: TRBV4-1

CDR3nt: TGTGCCAGTAGTTTTTCTAGCGGGGGCCTCTCCTACAATGAGCAGTTCTTC
CDR3aa: CASSFSSGGLSYNEQFF
j_gene: TRBJ2-1
abundance: -
d_gene: TRBD2
v_gene: TRBV19

CDR3nt: TGTGCCAGCAGCCCATACATCGGACAGGGTCCGGAAAGCGATAGCAATCAGCCCCAGCATTTT
CDR3aa: CASSPYIGQGPESDSNQPQHF
j_gene: TRBJ1-5
abundance: many
d_gene: TRBD1
v_gene: TRBV7-9

CDR3nt: TGTGCCAGCAGTCTCACACAGGGGGCTTATGGCTACACCTTC
CDR3aa: CASSLTQGAYGYTF
j_gene: TRBJ1-2
abundance: -
d_gene: TRBD1
v_gene: TRBV27

CDR3nt: TGTGCCAGCAGTTACTCGGCAAGCTATGGCTACACCTTC
CDR3aa: CASSYSASYGYTF
j_gene: TRBJ1-2
abundance: many
d_gene: -
v_gene: TRBV6-5